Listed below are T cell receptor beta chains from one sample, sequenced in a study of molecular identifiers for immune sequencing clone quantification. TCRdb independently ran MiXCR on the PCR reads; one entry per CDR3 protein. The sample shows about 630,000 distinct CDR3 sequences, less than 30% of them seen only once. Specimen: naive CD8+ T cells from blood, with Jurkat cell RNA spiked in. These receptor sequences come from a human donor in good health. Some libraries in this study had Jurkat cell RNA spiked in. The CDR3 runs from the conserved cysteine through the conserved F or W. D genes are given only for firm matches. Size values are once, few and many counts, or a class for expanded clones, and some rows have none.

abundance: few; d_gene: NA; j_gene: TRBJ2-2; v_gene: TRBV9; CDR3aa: CASSVEFRVRGYTGELFF; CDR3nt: TGTGCCAGCAGCGTAGAATTCAGGGTCAGGGGATACACCGGGGAGCTGTTTTTT
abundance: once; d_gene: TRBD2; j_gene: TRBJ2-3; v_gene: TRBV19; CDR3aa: CASSIIRREGSTDTQYF; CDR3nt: TGTGCCAGTAGTATTATCAGGAGGGAGGGGAGCACAGATACGCAGTATTTT
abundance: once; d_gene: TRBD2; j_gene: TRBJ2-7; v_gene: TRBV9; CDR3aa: CASSATAGESYEQYF; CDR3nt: TGTGCCAGCAGTGCGACAGCGGGGGAATCCTACGAGCAGTACTTC
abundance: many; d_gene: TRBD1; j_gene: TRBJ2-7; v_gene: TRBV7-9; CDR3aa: CASSFGDRGYEQYF; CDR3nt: TGTGCCAGCAGCTTTGGGGACAGGGGGTACGAGCAGTACTTC
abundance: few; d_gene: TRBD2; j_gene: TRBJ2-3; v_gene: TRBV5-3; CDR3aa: CASSPGLAGLSRTDTQYF; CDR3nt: TGTGCCAGCAGCCCCGGACTAGCGGGGCTCTCACGCACAGATACGCAGTATTTT
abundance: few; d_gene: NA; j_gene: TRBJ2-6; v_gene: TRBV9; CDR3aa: CASSVARTSRSGANVLTF; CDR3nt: TGTGCCAGCAGCGTAGCTCGGACATCCCGCTCTGGGGCCAACGTCCTGACTTTC
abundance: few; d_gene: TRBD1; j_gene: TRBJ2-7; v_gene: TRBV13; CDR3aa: CASSSLGTGNRYEQYF; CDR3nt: TGTGCCAGCAGCTCACTAGGGACAGGGAACCGCTACGAGCAGTACTTC
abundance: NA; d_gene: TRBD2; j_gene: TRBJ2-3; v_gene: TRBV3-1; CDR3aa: CASSPGLRAGGLQRADTQYF; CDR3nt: TGTGCCAGCAGCCCCGGTCTTAGAGCGGGAGGCCTACAACGGGCTGATACGCAGTATTTT
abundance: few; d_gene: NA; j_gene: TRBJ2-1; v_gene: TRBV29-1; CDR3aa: CSVVVGYNEQFF; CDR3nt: TGCAGCGTTGTGGTAGGATACAATGAGCAGTTCTTC
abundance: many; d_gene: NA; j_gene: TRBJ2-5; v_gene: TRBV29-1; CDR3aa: CSVVISDYQETQYF; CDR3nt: TGCAGCGTTGTTATATCGGACTATCAAGAGACCCAGTACTTC
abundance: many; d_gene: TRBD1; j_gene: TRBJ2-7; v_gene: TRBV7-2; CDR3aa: CASSSGQGSYEQYF; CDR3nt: TGTGCCAGCAGCTCCGGACAGGGCTCCTACGAGCAGTACTTC
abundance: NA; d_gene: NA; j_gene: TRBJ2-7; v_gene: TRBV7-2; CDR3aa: CASSLGGLPGEQYF; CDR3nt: TGTGCCAGCAGCTTAGGGGGTCTCCCCGGGGAGCAGTACTTC
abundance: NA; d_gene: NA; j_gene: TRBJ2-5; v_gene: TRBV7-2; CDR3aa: CASSLEGKLDIKETQYF; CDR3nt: TGTGCCAGCAGCTTAGAGGGGAAACTAGACATAAAAGAGACCCAGTACTTC